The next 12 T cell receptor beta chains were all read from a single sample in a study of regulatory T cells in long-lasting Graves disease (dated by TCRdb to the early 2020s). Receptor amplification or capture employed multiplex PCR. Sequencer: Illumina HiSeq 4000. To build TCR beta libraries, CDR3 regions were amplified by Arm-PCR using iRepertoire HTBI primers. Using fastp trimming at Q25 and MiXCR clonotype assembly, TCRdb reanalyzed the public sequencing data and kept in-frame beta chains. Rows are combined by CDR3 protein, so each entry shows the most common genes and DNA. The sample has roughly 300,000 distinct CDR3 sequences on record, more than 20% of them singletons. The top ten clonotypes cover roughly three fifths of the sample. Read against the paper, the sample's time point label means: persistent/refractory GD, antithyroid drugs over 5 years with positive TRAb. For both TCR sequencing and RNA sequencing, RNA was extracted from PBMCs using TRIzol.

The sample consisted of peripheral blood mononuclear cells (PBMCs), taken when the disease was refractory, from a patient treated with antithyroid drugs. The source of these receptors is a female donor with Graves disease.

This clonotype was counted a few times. CDR3 bases: TGCGCCAGCAGTTCCGAGAGGACTAGCGGGAGATACGAGCAGTACTTC. Its translation: CASSSERTSGRYEQYF. The chain couples TRBV4-3 to TRBJ2-7, with TRBD2 matching 13 bases. The CDR3 totals 16 residues. In germline, CDR1 is LGHNA, CDR2 YSLEER. With V trimmed by 6 bases and J by 4 bases, 9 bases remained unmatched.

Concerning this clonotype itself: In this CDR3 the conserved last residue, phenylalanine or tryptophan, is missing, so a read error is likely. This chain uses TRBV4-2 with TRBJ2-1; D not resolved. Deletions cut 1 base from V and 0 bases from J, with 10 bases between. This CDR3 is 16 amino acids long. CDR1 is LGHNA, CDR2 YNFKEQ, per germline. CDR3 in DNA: TGTGCCAGCAGCCAAGCAGCGAGAAGCTCCTACAATGAGCAGTTCCTC. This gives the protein CASSQAARSSYNEQFL.

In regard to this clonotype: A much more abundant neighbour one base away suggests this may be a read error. The CDR3 region is CASSIYTGEGSYKQYF. CDR3 nucleotide sequence: TGTGCCAGCAGCATATATACAGGAGAGGGATCCTACAAGCAGTACTTC. The genes are TRBV7-2 and TRBJ2-7, with D perhaps being TRBD1 or TRBD2 (5 bases each). CDR3 size: 16 residues. Germline CDR1 SGHTA, CDR2 FQGNSA.

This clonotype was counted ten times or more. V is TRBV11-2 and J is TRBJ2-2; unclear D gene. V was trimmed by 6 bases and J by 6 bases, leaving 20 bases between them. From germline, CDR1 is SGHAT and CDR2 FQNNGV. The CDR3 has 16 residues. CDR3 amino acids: CASSPNRANSPGELFF. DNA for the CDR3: TGTGCCAGCAGTCCGAACCGGGCCAACAGCCCCGGGGAGCTGTTTTTT. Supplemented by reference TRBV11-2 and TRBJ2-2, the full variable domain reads EAGVAQSPRYKIIEKRQSVAFWCNPISGHATLYWYQQILGQGPKLLIQFQNNGVVDDSQLPKDRFSAERLKGVDSTLKIQPAKLEDSAVYLCASSPNRANSPGELFFGEGSRLTVL.

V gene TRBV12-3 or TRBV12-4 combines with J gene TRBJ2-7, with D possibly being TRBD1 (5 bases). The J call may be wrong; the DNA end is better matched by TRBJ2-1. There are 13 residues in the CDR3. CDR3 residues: CASSQGFYNEQFF. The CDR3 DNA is TGTGCCAGCAGCCAGGGTTTCTACAATGAGCAGTTCTTC.

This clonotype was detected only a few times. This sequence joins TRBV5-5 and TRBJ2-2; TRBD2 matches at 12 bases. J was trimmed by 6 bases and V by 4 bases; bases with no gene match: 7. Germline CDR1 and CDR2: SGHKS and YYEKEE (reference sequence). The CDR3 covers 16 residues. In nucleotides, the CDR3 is TGTGCCAGCAGCAAAGGACTAGCGGGACAGGCCGGGGAGCTGTTTTTT. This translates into CASSKGLAGQAGELFF.

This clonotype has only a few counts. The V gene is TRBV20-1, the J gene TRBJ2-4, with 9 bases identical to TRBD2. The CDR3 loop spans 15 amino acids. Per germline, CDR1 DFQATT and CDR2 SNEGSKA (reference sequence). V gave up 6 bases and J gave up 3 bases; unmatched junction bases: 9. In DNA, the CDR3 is TGCAGTGCCACCGGCGCGGGAGGGGGCAAAAACATTCAGTACTTC. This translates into CSATGAGGGKNIQYF.

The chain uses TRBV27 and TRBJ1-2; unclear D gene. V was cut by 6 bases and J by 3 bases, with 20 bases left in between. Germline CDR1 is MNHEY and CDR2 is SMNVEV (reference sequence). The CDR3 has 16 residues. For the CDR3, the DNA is TGTGCCAGCAGACGCGACCCTGGACCGAGCTACTATGGCTACACCTTC. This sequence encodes CASRRDPGPSYYGYTF.

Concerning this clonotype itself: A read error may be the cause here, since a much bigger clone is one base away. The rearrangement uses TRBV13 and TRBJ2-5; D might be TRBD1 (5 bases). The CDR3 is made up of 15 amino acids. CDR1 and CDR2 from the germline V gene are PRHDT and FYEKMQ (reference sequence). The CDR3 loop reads CASSSRDRYQEAQYF. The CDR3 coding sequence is TGTGCCAGCAGCAGCAGGGATAGGTACCAAGAGGCCCAGTACTTC.

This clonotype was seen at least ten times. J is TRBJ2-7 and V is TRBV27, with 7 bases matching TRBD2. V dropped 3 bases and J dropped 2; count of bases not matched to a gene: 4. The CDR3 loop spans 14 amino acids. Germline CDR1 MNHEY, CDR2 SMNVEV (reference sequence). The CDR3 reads CASSFGSGTYEQYF. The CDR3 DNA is TGTGCCAGCAGTTTCGGAAGCGGGACCTACGAGCAGTACTTC.

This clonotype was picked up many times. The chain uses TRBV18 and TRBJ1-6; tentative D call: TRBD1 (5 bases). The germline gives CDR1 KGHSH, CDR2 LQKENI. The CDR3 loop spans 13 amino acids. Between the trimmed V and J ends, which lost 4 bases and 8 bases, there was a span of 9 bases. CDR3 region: CASSRGGDSPLHF. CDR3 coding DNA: TGTGCCAGCTCACGCGGGGGGGATTCACCCCTCCACTTT.

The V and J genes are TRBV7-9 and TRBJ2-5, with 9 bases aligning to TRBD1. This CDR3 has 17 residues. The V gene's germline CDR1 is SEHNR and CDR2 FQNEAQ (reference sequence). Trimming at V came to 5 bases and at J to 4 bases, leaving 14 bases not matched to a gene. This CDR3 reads CASSLELRQGVRETQYF. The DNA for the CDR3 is TGTGCCAGCAGCCTAGAACTGCGACAGGGGGTACGAGAGACCCAGTACTTC.